This TCR beta chain originates from a study of breast tumors, draining lymph nodes, adjacent tissues. The CDR3 runs to 14 residues. CDR1 and CDR2 from the germline V gene are SNHLY and FYNNEI. The study, taken as a whole, reports: Tumor TCR diversity was below lymph nodes but above nontumor tissue. Tumor T cell lymph node origin was a supported hypothesis, not proven. Most tumor T cells seemingly derive from lymph node, then expand in tumor.

TCRdb processed the multiplex PCR reads anew with MiXCR; each CDR3 protein has one entry. The profile covers about 170,000 distinct CDR3 sequences, with around 33% appearing a single time and 3% to 4% taken by the ten largest. Axillary draining lymph nodes of breast cancer patients supplied the node samples. To note about this clonotype: Its matching antigen is unknown. Compared with germline, one end of the junction differs, possibly owing to a read error.

This clonotype originated in a female donor with breast cancer. Some clones in this sample may be carry-over from other donors' samples. The sequenced material came from axillary lymph node tissue. The chain uses TRBV2 and TRBJ1-4, with a tentative D call TRBD1 (6 bases). For the CDR3, the DNA is TGTGCCCCTGGAGGGGGGCAGGCTAACGAAAAACTGTTTTTT. It translates to CAPGGGQANEKLFF.